Only a few counts were recorded for the clone carrying this TCR beta chain. Its antigen is still unknown. Germline CDR1 MGHDK, CDR2 SYGVNS. Trimming took 7 bases from V and 0 from J, leaving 15 bases between them. The CDR3 runs to 15 residues. Healthy people donating bone marrow made up the donors. The data derive from a study of cytomegalovirus exposure and HLA in healthy donors. Looking at the study overall: A data release that came early held roughly 80 million unique TCRs from HLA-typed donors.

Study-wide findings and caveats: Analysis was carried out at a later point, and it linked a missense DCLRE1C variant to TCR beta V- and J-gene trimming.

The study ran its PCR with 60 Vbeta and 13 Jbeta primers. TCRdb keeps only in-frame clones here, not all; method: immunoSEQ multiplex PCR. The top ten clones hold roughly 1% of a sample with some 200,000 clones, roughly 89% of them seen once. V and J are TRBV25-1 and TRBJ1-1, with D possibly TRBD1 on 5 matching bases. This TCR derives from a woman under 30 in good health and CMV-seronegative. The sample comprised PBMCs. The CDR3 sequence is CASNSKGLMNTEAFF. The CDR3, as DNA: TGTGCCAGCAACTCGAAGGGGCTAATGAACACTGAAGCTTTCTTT.